These T cell receptor beta chains were read from a single sample in a study of blood T cell repertoires in COVID-19. Assay: immunoSEQ multiplex PCR; the TCRdb copy retains only in-frame clones and omits some. The sample contains about 280,000 clones, roughly 85% of which appear only once. The sequenced sample consisted of peripheral blood. Every receptor here comes from a man in his fifties or sixties with active or convalescent COVID-19. CDR3s include the opening cysteine and the closing phenylalanine or tryptophan.

TRBV6-8 CASSYRDRSLGADTQYF
TRBV30 CAWSGLAGPRLVHTGELFF
TRBV5-1 CASSYRTGVGQETQYF
TRBV28 CASIPTGDGSYEQYF
TRBV7-3 CASSSYTGTEAFF
TRBV5-8 CASSFPTSSYEQYF
TRBV5-4 CASSLGQAGAYGYTF
TRBV3-1/TRBV3-2 CASSVSLVSGRATDTQYF
TRBV7-9 CASSLGRLAGYEQYF
TRBV19 CASSAGTVAGDTQYF
TRBV6-5 CASSRGQPQETQYF
TRBV5-6 CASSLGGRGNTIYF
TRBV6-2/TRBV6-3 CASSYGTSGSYNEQFF
TRBV5-1 CASSSSGKETQYF
TRBV5-8 CASSRGGLTRPSGNEQFF
TRBV6-5 CASSPGGLTNEKLFF
TRBV15 CATSRGSRDNTEAFF
TRBV30 CAWSDRGNQPQHF
TRBV3-1/TRBV3-2 CASSQGLRGRRFEQYF
TRBV30 CAWRPPRESTEAFF
TRBV7-8 CASSFRNEQFF
TRBV2 CASSTDSKSVVQFF